Below, 23 T cell receptor beta chains from the same sample are listed, as sequenced in a study of neurological immune-mediated disorders. A single record per CDR3 protein comes from TCRdb applying MiXCR to the 5' RACE reads. The sample includes 45,000 or so distinct CDR3 sequences, about 12% of them seen just once. Specimen: PBMCs. Receptor source: a female donor in good health.

This clonotype was picked up many times. J is TRBJ2-2 and V is TRBV24-1; no reliable D call. V shed 4 bases and J shed 6 bases, with 11 bases lying between them. This CDR3 region has 14 residues. Germline loops: CDR1 KGHDR, CDR2 SFDVKD. The CDR3 region is CATSDAYDPGELFF. CDR3 DNA sequence: TGTGCCACCAGTGACGCCTATGACCCCGGGGAGCTGTTTTTT.

Many counts were recorded for this clonotype. The rearrangement uses TRBV7-9 and TRBJ1-1, with D maybe TRBD1 (5 bases). This CDR3 has 12 residues. CDR1 and CDR2 from the germline V gene are SEHNR and FQNEAQ (reference sequence). V was trimmed by 4 bases and J by 11 bases, leaving 14 bases between them. CDR3 sequence (DNA): TGTGCCAGCAGCTCATCCAGTCGGGACGCTTTCTTT. Translated, it gives CASSSSSRDAFF.

This clonotype was seen only a few times. The chain employs TRBV12-3 or TRBV12-4 and TRBJ2-1; 8 bases agree with TRBD2. V gave up 6 bases and J gave up 7 bases; unmatched junction bases: 8. The CDR3 spans 14 residues. In DNA, the CDR3 is TGTGCCAGCAGGCTGACGGGGGGGGTAAATGAGCAGTTCTTC. It specifies CASRLTGGVNEQFF.

This clonotype showed up many times. The V gene is TRBV12-3 or TRBV12-4, the J gene TRBJ2-1; D is perhaps TRBD2 (6 bases). The CDR3 contains 15 residues. Trimming shortened V by 6 bases and J by 2 bases, and 14 bases separated the two germline ends. CDR3 in amino acids: CASSPPAGTYNEQFF. The CDR3 DNA follows: TGTGCCAGCAGCCCGCCGGCGGGGACCTACAATGAGCAGTTCTTC.

At least ten counts were recorded for this clonotype. CDR3 bases: TGTGCCAGCTCACCCAGGTTAGGGGAGCAGTACTTC. Its protein is CASSPRLGEQYF. V is TRBV18 and J is TRBJ2-7, with unresolved D. Between the trimmed V and J ends, which lost 3 bases and 7 bases, there was a span of 10 bases. CDR1 and CDR2 (germline): KGHSH, LQKENI. This CDR3 has 12 residues.

This clonotype came up once. The chain has TRBV10-3 and TRBJ1-5; a weak D match, TRBD1 (5 bases). This CDR3 comprises 15 residues. CDR1 and CDR2 from the germline V gene are ENHRY and SYGVKD. The V gene lost 2 bases and the J gene lost 0 bases, with 8 bases spanning the gap. Written as DNA, the CDR3 is TGTGCCATCAGTGAGCGACAGAATAGCAATCAGCCCCAGCATTTT. The encoded protein is CAISERQNSNQPQHF.

A word on this clonotype: This clone may be a read error of a much larger clone one base away. The V and J genes are TRBV9 and TRBJ2-7, with a weak D call TRBD2 (5 bases). The CDR3 totals 13 residues. Germline values: CDR1 SGDLS, CDR2 YYNGEE. In nucleotides, the CDR3 is TGTGCCAGCAGGGTAGACGGGGCCTACGAGCAGTACTTC. It specifies CASRVDGAYEQYF.

This clonotype occurred many times. The chain links TRBV20-1 to TRBJ2-3; tentatively, D is TRBD1 (6 bases). Per the germline V gene, CDR1 is DFQATT and CDR2 is SNEGSKA (reference sequence). Trimming removed 0 bases at V and 2 bases at J, with 12 bases between. The CDR3 is 15 amino acids. The CDR3 coding sequence is TGCAGTGCTAGAGATGAGGGGGATAACACAGATACGCAGTATTTT. Amino acid sequence: CSARDEGDNTDTQYF.

This clonotype was detected ten times or more. V gene TRBV20-1 combines with J gene TRBJ1-1, with 7 bases aligning to TRBD1. V lost 1 base, J lost 4 bases, and 6 bases stayed unmatched. Per germline, CDR1 DFQATT and CDR2 SNEGSKA (reference sequence). The CDR3 has 14 residues. In DNA form, the CDR3 reads TGCAGTGCTAGAGCACAGGGGCGGACCACTGAAGCTTTCTTT. Translating it yields CSARAQGRTTEAFF.

The chain uses TRBV29-1 and TRBJ2-1; D gene uncertain. The CDR3 is 12 amino acids. The germline V gene encodes CDR1 SQVTM and CDR2 ANQGSEA. V was cut by 7 bases and J by 6 bases, with 13 bases left in between. The CDR3 DNA reads as TGCAGCGGATCGTCCGCCAGCAATGAGCAGTTCTTC. Translation gives CSGSSASNEQFF.

This clonotype came up many times. The chain has TRBV29-1 and TRBJ1-3; no clear D. Germline V CDR1 and CDR2: SQVTM, ANQGSEA. V lost 5 bases and J lost 4, with 6 bases in between. The CDR3 runs to 11 residues. The CDR3 bases are TGCAGCGTTCAACCGGGAAACACCATATATTTT. Translated, it gives CSVQPGNTIYF. The full variable domain, in which reference TRBV29-1 and TRBJ1-3 provide the parts outside the CDR3, is SAVISQKPSRDICQRGTSLTIQCQVDSQVTMMFWYRQQPGQSLTLIATANQGSEATYESGFVIDKFPISRPNLTFSTLTVSNMSPEDSSIYLCSVQPGNTIYFGEGSWLTVV.

This clonotype has a count of ten or more. The chain joins TRBV27 to TRBJ2-1, with 9 bases aligning to TRBD2. The ends lost 3 bases at V and 4 bases at J; junction bases unmatched: 4. This CDR3 has 15 amino acids. Per germline, CDR1 MNHEY and CDR2 SMNVEV (reference sequence). This CDR3 is CASSFERGVYNEQFF. In DNA form, the CDR3 reads TGTGCCAGCAGTTTCGAGCGGGGGGTATACAATGAGCAGTTCTTC.

This clonotype was found many times. The V and J genes are TRBV10-2 and TRBJ1-1, with a weak D call TRBD1 (5 bases). Germline CDR1 WSHSY, CDR2 SAAADI. The CDR3 sequence is 15 residues long. The ends were cut back, 3 bases at V and 0 bases at J, with 11 bases in the middle. The CDR3 DNA follows: TGCGCCAGCAGTGATTATCGGGGCTTGAACACTGAAGCTTTCTTT. It codes for CASSDYRGLNTEAFF.

This clonotype was picked up many times. CDR3 protein: CSADDLGETQYF. The DNA for the CDR3 is TGCAGTGCTGACGACTTGGGAGAGACCCAGTACTTC. The gene calls are TRBV20-1 and TRBJ2-5; no clear D. Germline V gives CDR1 DFQATT, CDR2 SNEGSKA (reference sequence). The CDR3 extends over 12 amino acids. The V end lost 5 bases, the J end lost 4 bases, and 11 bases lay between the germline ends.

Many counts were recorded for this clonotype. The V call is TRBV5-1, the J call TRBJ1-6; D is unresolved. V lost 2 bases and J lost 9, with 15 bases in between. This CDR3 comprises 15 residues. Germline-derived CDR1 and CDR2 are SGHRS and YFSETQ. CDR3 protein: CASSLGARVGSPLHF. DNA for the CDR3: TGCGCCAGCAGCTTAGGAGCCCGGGTTGGTTCACCCCTCCACTTT.

This clonotype was observed at least ten times. J is TRBJ1-5 and V is TRBV20-1; no clear D. In germline, CDR1 is DFQATT, CDR2 SNEGSKA (reference sequence). The CDR3 totals 14 residues. Trimming pared 2 bases from V and 3 bases from J, leaving 11 bases between. CDR3 loop: CSARTAAANQPQHF. In DNA form, the CDR3 reads TGCAGTGCTAGAACAGCGGCAGCCAATCAGCCCCAGCATTTT.

This clonotype was recorded many times. This rearrangement joins TRBV2 to TRBJ2-3; no clear D. With 7 bases removed from V and 3 bases from J, the gap between germline ends came to 14 bases. Germline CDR1 is SNHLY and CDR2 is FYNNEI. This CDR3 region has 14 residues. The CDR3 DNA is TGTGCCAGCAACTTCCTTACGGAGACAGATACGCAGTATTTT. Protein sequence: CASNFLTETDTQYF.

This clonotype was recorded at least ten times. V gene TRBV18 combines with J gene TRBJ2-7, with D hard to call. Trimming cost V 1 base and J 2 bases, with 9 bases left between them. This CDR3 contains 14 residues. Germline CDR1 KGHSH, CDR2 LQKENI. The CDR3 sequence: CASSPQGPPYEQYF. Written as DNA, the CDR3 is TGTGCCAGCTCACCACAGGGCCCCCCCTACGAGCAGTACTTC.

Ten or more counts support this clonotype. This sequence joins TRBV3-1 and TRBJ1-1; perhaps TRBD1 as D (6 bases). The CDR3 extends over 19 amino acids. V was cut by 1 base and J by 5 bases, with 26 bases left in between. Germline CDR1 and CDR2: LGHDT and YNNKEL (reference sequence). The CDR3: CASSQAGGASSVAWTEAFF. CDR3 DNA: TGTGCCAGCAGCCAAGCCGGGGGGGCCTCTTCGGTCGCGTGGACTGAAGCTTTCTTT.

This clonotype has at least ten counts. This chain joins TRBV7-9 and TRBJ1-2; D perhaps matches TRBD1 (5 bases). The CDR3 length is 14 residues. Looked up from germline, CDR1 is SEHNR and CDR2 is FQNEAQ (reference sequence). Trimming stripped 1 base from V and 4 bases from J, with 10 bases between. The DNA of the CDR3 is TGTGCCAGCAGCTTAGGTGGGACGATCTATGGCTACACCTTC. This codes for CASSLGGTIYGYTF.

This clonotype was observed many times. The rearrangement links TRBV9 to TRBJ2-7; 12 bases match TRBD2. Per the germline V gene, CDR1 is SGDLS and CDR2 is YYNGEE. CDR3 length: 16 residues. J gave up 0 bases and V 3 bases, and 4 bases lay outside the gene matches. The CDR3 spells CASSAGLAGSSYEQYF. The CDR3 coding sequence is TGTGCCAGCAGCGCTGGACTAGCGGGGAGCTCCTACGAGCAGTACTTC.

This clonotype was counted many times. The rearrangement joins TRBV20-1 to TRBJ2-3; 7 nucleotides agree with TRBD2. Germline loops: CDR1 DFQATT, CDR2 SNEGSKA (reference sequence). The CDR3 loop spans 13 amino acids. J was trimmed by 3 bases and V by 4 bases; bases with no gene match: 4. The CDR3 DNA reads TGCAGTGCTACGACTAGCAGGACAGATACGCAGTATTTT. Amino acid sequence: CSATTSRTDTQYF.

This clonotype appeared once. A read error may produce the germline difference seen at one junction end. The V gene is TRBV5-6, the J gene TRBJ1-1; possible D gene TRBD1, 6 bases. The germline V gene encodes CDR1 SGHDT and CDR2 YYEEEE. The CDR3 extends over 14 amino acids. The CDR3 here is CASSLAARDTEAIF. CDR3 sequence (DNA): TGTGCCAGTAGCTTGGCAGCCCGGGACACTGAAGCTATCTTT.